The present TCR beta chain was sequenced within a study of blood T cell repertoires in COVID-19. At the level of the study: Samples representing acute and convalescent COVID-19 were sourced from the United States, Italy and Spain. T cells, B-cell-depleted T cells, or PBMCs supplied cDNA or gDNA.

In the original processing: Amplification from reference gene primers served as the basis for estimated nucleated cell counts. Sequencing was performed with immunoSEQ multiplex PCR; in TCRdb, only in-frame clones are kept and a portion is missing. V and J calls and clone size are those listed in that table; D and trimming were worked out from the DNA. Altogether 180,000 or so clones are present, more than 60% being singletons, with the ten largest covering roughly 14%. The V gene's germline CDR1 is MNHNS and CDR2 SASEGT. The CDR3 contains 13 residues. Trimming removed 2 bases from V and 11 bases from J, with 16 bases in between.

The V gene is TRBV6-1, the J gene TRBJ2-7; possibly TRBD1 for D (5 bases). The receptor was isolated from a man aged 45-65 years who had recovered from COVID-19. Specimen: peripheral blood. CDR3 residues: CASSEPVTETKYF. CDR3 coding DNA: TGTGCCAGCAGTGAACCAGTGACAGAGACCAAGTACTTC.